This T cell receptor beta chain came from a study of T cell responses to AZD1222 COVID-19 vaccine. Study in general: Second doses that came at about 4 or about 12 weeks were put together. Findings and limits, study-wide: Spike-specific TCR depth and breadth grew after two AZD1222 doses. Most donors were white British, females outnumbered males, and clonal diversity was possibly underestimated.

This clone appeared once. The target antigen is unknown. CDR3 size: 14 residues. V was clipped by 1 base and J by 3 bases, with 7 bases between them. Germline V gene sequence: CDR1 SNHLY, CDR2 FYNNEI. Profiling relied on immunoSEQ multiplex PCR, and the TCRdb table lists in-frame clones only, not all of them. The sample consists of about 130,000 clones, more than 85% of them appearing once. The TCR was taken from an adult in good health. The rearrangement uses TRBV2 and TRBJ2-1; TRBD2 is a possible D gene (6 bases). This specimen consisted of peripheral blood, obtained on day 0 of AZD1222 vaccination. CDR3 in amino acids: CASSEGGIYNEQFF. The CDR3 DNA sequence: TGTGCCAGCAGTGAAGGCGGGATCTACAATGAGCAGTTCTTC.